The 24 T cell receptor beta chains below were found in one sample sequenced in a study of cytomegalovirus exposure and HLA in healthy donors. Using immunoSEQ multiplex PCR, the repertoire was profiled, and TCRdb retains in-frame clones only, with some absent. In the table there are 100,000 to 150,000 clones, approximately 92% of which are singletons. Sequencing was performed on PBMCs. These receptors were obtained from a woman aged 18-29 years in good health and CMV-seronegative.

The genes are TRBV28 and TRBJ1-5, with a tentative D call TRBD1 (6 bases). Germline CDR1 MDHEN, CDR2 SYDVKM. CDR3 length equals 14 residues. Between the trimmed V and J ends, which lost 3 bases and 3 bases, there was a span of 9 bases. CDR3 protein: CASSFQGHNQPQHF. The CDR3 nucleotides are TGTGCCAGCAGTTTTCAGGGACACAATCAGCCCCAGCATTTT.

In regard to this clone: Other DNA sequences in this sample translate to the same CDR3. The genes are TRBV28 and TRBJ2-1, with D perhaps matching TRBD1 (8 bases). CDR1 and CDR2 from the germline V gene are MDHEN and SYDVKM. The ends were cut back, 5 bases at V and 4 bases at J, with 15 bases in the middle. CDR3 length equals 15 residues. DNA for the CDR3: TGTGCCAGCAGTCTCGGGGGGACAGGATACAATGAGCAGTTCTTC. This encodes CASSLGGTGYNEQFF.

The chain employs TRBV11-2 and TRBJ2-7; 10 positions match TRBD2. With 5 bases clipped from V and 2 bases from J, the junction kept 9 bases outside the gene matches. This CDR3 region has 16 residues. Germline values: CDR1 SGHAT, CDR2 FQNNGV. As DNA, the CDR3 is TGTGCCAGCAGCCAAAGACTAGCGGGTGCAACCTACGAGCAGTACTTC. Protein: CASSQRLAGATYEQYF. Using reference TRBV11-2 and TRBJ2-7 for the parts outside the CDR3, the full variable domain is EAGVAQSPRYKIIEKRQSVAFWCNPISGHATLYWYQQILGQGPKLLIQFQNNGVVDDSQLPKDRFSAERLKGVDSTLKIQPAKLEDSAVYLCASSQRLAGATYEQYFGPGTRLTVT.

J is TRBJ1-2 and V is TRBV6-1; D is unclear. Germline CDR1 and CDR2: MNHNS and SASEGT. This CDR3 region has 16 residues. Trimming took 4 bases from V and 4 from J, leaving 19 bases between them. CDR3 nucleotides: TGTGCCAGCAGTGGAGACATTTGGGCGGGCCCCTATGGCTACACCTTC. It specifies CASSGDIWAGPYGYTF.

The rearrangement links TRBV2 to TRBJ2-2, with a weak D call TRBD1 (6 bases). Germline values: CDR1 SNHLY, CDR2 FYNNEI. The CDR3 consists of 15 residues. V gave up 10 bases and J gave up 2 bases, with 17 bases separating them. The CDR3: CAIYKGTQNTGELFF. CDR3 nucleotide sequence: TGTGCCATCTATAAAGGGACACAAAACACCGGGGAGCTGTTTTTT.

The chain is built from TRBV5-1 and TRBJ2-7; 7 bases match TRBD1. The CDR3 contains 13 residues. V lost 4 bases, J lost 3 bases, and 4 bases stayed unmatched. Germline loops: CDR1 SGHRS, CDR2 YFSETQ. CDR3 coding DNA: TGCGCCAGCAGCCCGGACAGGTTCTACGAGCAGTACTTC. This codes for CASSPDRFYEQYF. The complete variable domain, with remaining parts taken from reference TRBV5-1 and TRBJ2-7, reads KAGVTQTPRYLIKTRGQQVTLSCSPISGHRSVSWYQQTPGQGLQFLFEYFSETQRNKGNFPGRFSGRQFSNSRSEMNVSTLELGDSALYLCASSPDRFYEQYFGPGTRLTVT.

Turning to this clone: The DNA is left out, because the CDR3 cannot be placed on it with certainty; the CDR3 is given as TCRdb lists it. CDR3 amino acids: CASSQVGQGAHELF. V gene TRBV6-6 combines with J gene TRBJ1-1; the DNA was not used to check the table's D call, TRBD1. Germline V gives CDR1 MNHNY, CDR2 SVGAGI (reference sequence). The CDR3 length is 14 residues, termini included.

The chain joins TRBV12-5 to TRBJ2-1; the match to TRBD2 covers 9 bases. Germline loops: CDR1 LGHNT, CDR2 FRNRAP. The V segment lost 0 bases and the J segment 7 bases; nucleotides outside the gene matches: 10. CDR3 size: 17 residues. CDR3 region: CASGLVLGREGHNEQFF. Here the CDR3 DNA reads TGTGCTAGTGGTTTGGTACTGGGGCGGGAGGGCCATAATGAGCAGTTCTTC.

The chain uses TRBV11-3 and TRBJ2-1, with 11 bases fitting TRBD2. J lost 6 bases, V lost 5 bases, and 9 bases had no gene match. Germline CDR1 and CDR2: SGHNT and YENEEA. This CDR3 comprises 16 residues. The CDR3 region is CASSDLSGGAGNEQFF. The CDR3, as DNA: TGTGCCAGCAGCGATCTTAGCGGGGGGGCCGGCAATGAGCAGTTCTTC. Full variable domain (rest looked up from reference TRBV11-3 and TRBJ2-1): EAGVVQSPRYKIIEKKQPVAFWCNPISGHNTLYWYLQNLGQGPELLIRYENEEAVDDSQLPKDRFSAERLKGVDSTLKIQPAELGDSAVYLCASSDLSGGAGNEQFFGPGTRLTVL.

This chain links TRBV2 with TRBJ1-5; TRBD1 matches at 10 bases. Trimming took 2 bases from V and 6 from J; bases not matched to a gene: 4. This CDR3 has 15 residues. Per the germline V gene, CDR1 is SNHLY and CDR2 is FYNNEI. The CDR3 nucleotides are TGTGCCAGCAGTGAAACCGGGACAGGGGTTCAGCCCCAGCATTTT. Its protein product is CASSETGTGVQPQHF.

The chain carries TRBV28 and TRBJ2-3; D may be TRBD1 (6 bases). Germline CDR1 is MDHEN and CDR2 is SYDVKM. V lost 5 bases and J lost 7, with 22 bases in between. The CDR3 length is 16 residues. The CDR3 region is CASSPHFGQGPYTQYF. The CDR3 DNA reads as TGTGCCAGCAGTCCCCATTTTGGGCAGGGGCCCTATACGCAGTATTTT.

The chain uses TRBV25-1 and TRBJ1-1, with a possible D match to TRBD1 (5 bases). CDR3 length equals 15 residues. V gave up 6 bases and J gave up 6 bases, with 20 bases separating them. CDR1 is MGHDK and CDR2 is SYGVNS in the germline V gene. The CDR3, as DNA: TGTGCCAGCAGCCTAGGGGCGGAACCGTGGGCTGAAGCTTTCTTT. It encodes CASSLGAEPWAEAFF.

This clone occurred once. The chain has TRBV5-6 and TRBJ2-1, with D possibly being TRBD2 (7 bases). V was pared by 0 bases and J by 5 bases, with 12 bases between. This CDR3 region has 15 residues. The V gene's germline CDR1 is SGHDT and CDR2 YYEEEE. The CDR3 reads CASSLVGGPDNEQFF. The DNA for the CDR3 is TGTGCCAGCAGCTTGGTCGGGGGGCCCGACAATGAGCAGTTCTTC.

This clone was seen only once. The V call is TRBV2, the J call TRBJ2-3, with 11 bases lining up with TRBD2. The V segment lost 4 bases and the J segment 8 bases; nucleotides outside the gene matches: 5. The CDR3 consists of 14 residues. Germline V gene lookup returns CDR1 SNHLY and CDR2 FYNNEI. CDR3 residues: CASSGWTSGFTQYF. CDR3 bases: TGTGCCAGCAGTGGATGGACTAGCGGGTTTACGCAGTATTTT.

This clone appeared a single time. The chain is built from TRBV5-4 and TRBJ2-1; 12 bases line up with TRBD2. With 10 bases clipped from V and 3 bases from J, the junction kept 8 bases outside the gene matches. Germline values: CDR1 SGHNT, CDR2 YYREEE (reference sequence). This CDR3 spans 15 amino acids. The CDR3 nucleotides read TGTGCCGACTCTAGCGGGGGGGAGAACTACAATGAGCAGTTCTTC. Its protein is CADSSGGENYNEQFF.

The V and J genes are TRBV5-1 and TRBJ2-1; possible D gene TRBD2, 6 bases. The germline CDR1 and CDR2 sequences are SGHRS and YFSETQ. The V end lost 0 bases, the J end lost 3 bases, and 7 bases lay between the germline ends. This CDR3 has 14 amino acids. In DNA form, the CDR3 reads TGCGCCAGCAGCTTGGCGGACTACTACAATGAGCAGTTCTTC. Amino acid sequence: CASSLADYYNEQFF.

This clone has a single count. The chain links TRBV2 to TRBJ1-1, with D possibly TRBD1 on 6 matching bases. The V and J ends lost 6 bases and 0 bases respectively, with 26 bases between them. The CDR3 length is 19 residues. Germline assignment: CDR1 SNHLY and CDR2 FYNNEI. CDR3 amino acids: CASRVVFRGRTKMNTEAFF. In DNA, the CDR3 is TGTGCCAGCAGAGTTGTTTTCAGGGGCAGGACCAAAATGAACACTGAAGCTTTCTTT. Drawing the rest from reference TRBV2 and TRBJ1-1, the complete variable domain is EPEVTQTPSHQVTQMGQEVILRCVPISNHLYFYWYRQILGQKVEFLVSFYNNEISEKSEIFDDQFSVERPDGSNFTLKIRSTKLEDSAMYFCASRVVFRGRTKMNTEAFFGQGTRLTVV.

J is TRBJ2-5 and V is TRBV7-6; 8 bases line up with TRBD2. The CDR3 is 16 residues long. CDR1 and CDR2 from the germline V gene are SGHVS and FNYEAQ. Trimming took 5 bases from V and 4 from J; bases not matched to a gene: 12. The CDR3 loop reads CASSPLGGGLRETQYF. The CDR3 nucleotides are TGTGCCAGCAGCCCCCTCGGGGGGGGCCTGAGAGAGACCCAGTACTTC.

V gene TRBV6-5 combines with J gene TRBJ2-7, with 11 positions matching TRBD2. CDR1 is MNHEY and CDR2 is SVGAGI in the germline V gene. V lost 6 bases to trimming and J lost 0 bases; unmatched junction nucleotides: 4. The CDR3 extends over 15 amino acids. CDR3 sequence: CASRKGTSGSYEQYF. The CDR3 nucleotides read TGTGCCAGCAGAAAAGGGACTAGCGGCTCCTACGAGCAGTACTTC.

This clone was recorded once. The gene calls are TRBV4-1 and TRBJ1-6; TRBD1 aligns across 8 bases. The germline V gene encodes CDR1 MGHRA and CDR2 YSYEKL. This CDR3 has 15 amino acids. Trimming cost V 3 bases and J 5 bases; bases outside gene matches: 3. CDR3 region: CASSQEDRDNSPLHF. CDR3 sequence (DNA): TGCGCCAGCAGCCAGGAGGACAGGGATAATTCACCCCTCCACTTT.

This CDR3 is CASSTSGGTDTQYF. CDR3 DNA: TGTGCCAGCAGCACCTCCGGGGGCACAGATACGCAGTATTTT. J is TRBJ2-3 and V is TRBV11-3; tentative D call: TRBD2 (5 bases). The length of the CDR3 is 14 residues. Trimming removed 5 bases at V and 1 base at J, with 10 bases between. The germline V gene encodes CDR1 SGHNT and CDR2 YENEEA.

The chain couples TRBV28 to TRBJ2-3; 11 bases are a match to TRBD2. The junction had 6 bases not matched to a gene; V was cut back by 4 bases and J by 3 bases. The CDR3 loop spans 16 amino acids. Germline V CDR1 and CDR2: MDHEN, SYDVKM. CDR3 in DNA: TGTGCCAGCAGTTCTAGCGGGAGGTGGGAGACAGATACGCAGTATTTT. It yields the protein CASSSSGRWETDTQYF.

This clone appeared once. The chain joins TRBV19 to TRBJ2-7; 10 nucleotides line up with TRBD2. Unmatched junction bases numbered 6, after V lost 3 bases and J lost 4 bases. There are 15 residues in the CDR3. Germline V CDR1 and CDR2: LNHDA, SQIVND (reference sequence). This chain's CDR3 is CASSIGLAGEYEQYF. The CDR3 DNA reads as TGTGCCAGTAGTATCGGGCTAGCGGGAGAGTACGAGCAGTACTTC.

The chain links TRBV6-1 to TRBJ1-1, with D possibly TRBD1 on 6 matching bases. V was clipped by 6 bases and J by 6 bases, with 17 bases between them. This CDR3 has 14 amino acids. The germline V gene encodes CDR1 MNHNS and CDR2 SASEGT. The CDR3 region has the DNA TGTGCCAGCAGCCTCCGGAGACAGGCCCCTGAAGCTTTCTTT. Protein product: CASSLRRQAPEAFF.